The 26 T cell receptor beta chains below were found in one sample sequenced in a study of STAT5B mutations in CD4+ large granular lymphocyte leukemia. TCRdb's table, derived via immunoSEQ multiplex PCR, lists solely in-frame clones and lacks some. The sample shows tens of thousands of clones, approximately 80% of them seen only once. Sequenced material: CD4+ T cells from blood buffy coats. These receptor sequences come from a human donor in good health.

The gene calls are TRBV6-1 and TRBJ2-7; 11 positions match TRBD1. The CDR3 spans 15 residues. The V and J ends lost 6 bases and 4 bases, in that order; junction bases with no gene match: 8. Germline lookup yields CDR1 MNHNS and CDR2 SASEGT. Written as DNA, the CDR3 is TGTGCCAGCAGCAGAACCGGGACAGGGGGATACGAGCAGTACGTC. Translating it yields CASSRTGTGGYEQYV.

V usage is TRBV5-1 and J usage is TRBJ2-3, with 14 bases fitting TRBD2. CDR1 and CDR2 from the germline V gene are SGHRS and YFSETQ. With 4 bases clipped from V and 1 base from J, the junction kept 8 bases outside the gene matches. This CDR3 contains 18 residues. The CDR3 protein is CASSGPGLAGDRTDTQYF. In DNA, the CDR3 is TGCGCCAGCAGCGGGCCGGGACTAGCGGGGGACCGCACAGATACGCAGTATTTT.

CDR3 residues: CASSPPPSIDTQYF. The CDR3 DNA follows: TGTGCCAGCTCACCACCGCCAAGTATTGATACGCAGTATTTT. The gene calls are TRBV18 and TRBJ2-3; D unclear. The CDR3 is made up of 14 amino acids. V lost 0 bases and J lost 6, with 10 bases in between. The germline gives CDR1 KGHSH, CDR2 LQKENI.

In this sample, this clone turned up a few times. V is TRBV27 and J is TRBJ2-2, with D unresolved. CDR1 and CDR2 (germline): MNHEY, SMNVEV (reference sequence). V was trimmed by 4 bases and J by 6 bases, leaving 9 bases between them. The CDR3 is 13 residues long. The CDR3 bases are TGTGCCAGCAGTTCCTATCAGGCCGGGGAGCTGTTTTTT. Translating it yields CASSSYQAGELFF.

CDR3 sequence: CSAEGNEKLFF. The CDR3 nucleotides read TGCAGCGCAGAGGGTAACGAAAAACTGTTTTTT. The chain is built from TRBV20-1 and TRBJ1-4; D is unclear. In germline, CDR1 is DFQATT, CDR2 SNEGSKA (reference sequence). The CDR3 loop spans 11 amino acids.

The V and J genes are TRBV7-2 and TRBJ2-7; 9 bases are a match to TRBD2. The CDR3 is made up of 15 amino acids. Germline-derived CDR1 and CDR2 are SGHTA and FQGNSA. V trimming: 0 bases; J trimming: 2 bases; junction bases outside the gene matches: 2. The CDR3, as DNA: TGTGCCAGCAGCTTAGCGGCTAGCGGGGCCTACGAGCAGTACTTC. Its translation: CASSLAASGAYEQYF.

The chain joins TRBV14 to TRBJ2-7; 7 nucleotides match TRBD1. CDR1 and CDR2 from the germline V gene are SGHDN and FVKESK. The CDR3 runs to 14 residues. V trimming: 1 base; J trimming: 6 bases; junction bases outside the gene matches: 6. CDR3 DNA: TGTGCCAGCAGCCAAGCTACAGGGGCTAGCGAGCAGTACTTC. Translation: CASSQATGASEQYF.

The chain uses TRBV27 and TRBJ1-2, with D possibly matching TRBD1 (5 bases). From germline, CDR1 is MNHEY and CDR2 SMNVEV (reference sequence). The ends were cut back, 4 bases at V and 6 bases at J, with 24 bases in the middle. CDR3 size: 17 residues. CDR3 DNA sequence: TGTGCCAGCAGTTCTTGGGGGAAGGGGTCCGACTTGGATGGCTACACCTTC. Translating it yields CASSSWGKGSDLDGYTF.

The V call is TRBV5-8, the J call TRBJ2-3, with TRBD2 matching 10 bases. V lost 0 bases and J lost 0; bases outside the gene matches: 4. CDR3 length equals 17 residues. Germline values: CDR1 SGHTS, CDR2 YDEGEE. The CDR3 nucleotides read TGTGCCAGCAGCTTGGAAGGAGCGGGGGGGAGCACAGATACGCAGTATTTT. This sequence encodes CASSLEGAGGSTDTQYF. The whole variable domain, remainder taken from reference TRBV5-8 and TRBJ2-3, is EAGVTQSPTHLIKTRGQQATLRCSPISGHTSVYWYQQALGLGLQFLLWYDEGEERNRGNFPPRFSGRQFPNYSSELNVNALELEDSALYLCASSLEGAGGSTDTQYFGPGTRLTVL.

This sequence joins TRBV6-1 and TRBJ2-7, with no clear D. Per germline, CDR1 MNHNS and CDR2 SASEGT. The CDR3 is made up of 14 amino acids. The V end was cut by 2 bases, the J end by 2 bases, with 10 bases between. CDR3 loop: CASSEIGRTYEQYV. CDR3 nucleotides: TGTGCCAGCAGTGAAATTGGCAGAACCTACGAGCAGTACGTC.

The chain combines TRBV14 with TRBJ1-1, with TRBD1 as a possible D gene (5 bases). CDR1 SGHDN and CDR2 FVKESK come from the germline V gene. This CDR3 is 13 amino acids long. The ends were cut back, 8 bases at V and 1 base at J, with 11 bases in the middle. DNA of the CDR3: TGTGCCAGCGCGGGGCAGCAGAACACTGAAGCTTTCTTT. Encoded protein: CASAGQQNTEAFF.

The V call is TRBV18, the J call TRBJ2-3, with 13 bases aligning to TRBD2. CDR3 length: 17 amino acids. The germline V gene encodes CDR1 KGHSH and CDR2 LQKENI. J lost 2 bases, V lost 3 bases, and 5 bases had no gene match. The CDR3 region has the DNA TGTGCCAGCTCACCGAAGACTAGCGGGGGGCCCACAGATACGCAGTATTTT. It specifies CASSPKTSGGPTDTQYF.

The table lists this clone with a few counts. The J gene is TRBJ1-2, the V gene TRBV6-5, with 10 bases that match TRBD1. The CDR3 has 15 amino acids. Trimming removed 2 bases from V and 8 bases from J; junction bases left unmatched: 8. Germline assignment: CDR1 MNHEY and CDR2 SVGAGI. In DNA form, the CDR3 reads TGTGCCAGCAGTTACGGGGGACAGGGGAGTCGGGGCTACACCTTC. Protein product: CASSYGGQGSRGYTF.

This clone was counted between two and nine times. The V gene is TRBV18, the J gene TRBJ2-6, with D tentatively TRBD1 or TRBD2 (5 bases each). Deletions cut 1 base from V and 5 bases from J, with 15 bases between. This CDR3 region has 17 residues. Germline-derived CDR1 and CDR2 are KGHSH and LQKENI. DNA of the CDR3: TGTGCCAGCTCACCACTCGACAGCGGAGAACGGGCCAACGTCCTGACTTTC. This translates into CASSPLDSGERANVLTF.

The chain has TRBV5-4 and TRBJ2-1; 8 positions agree with TRBD2. The CDR3 sequence is 16 residues long. V was pared by 1 base and J by 4 bases, with 7 bases of the junction left unmatched. CDR1 and CDR2 from the germline V gene are SGHNT and YYREEE (reference sequence). The CDR3 loop is CASSLIGTRPYNEQFF. Here the CDR3 DNA reads TGTGCCAGCAGCTTGATCGGGACTAGACCTTACAATGAGCAGTTCTTC.

The genes are TRBV5-6 and TRBJ2-7; D not certain. V was cut by 0 bases and J by 0 bases, with 13 bases left in between. Per the germline V gene, CDR1 is SGHDT and CDR2 is YYEEEE. The CDR3 covers 16 residues. This CDR3 is CASSLAGSGLSYEQYF. CDR3 sequence (DNA): TGTGCCAGCAGCTTGGCAGGTTCAGGTCTCTCCTACGAGCAGTACTTC.

The chain uses TRBV27 and TRBJ2-2; 9 nucleotides align to TRBD1. This CDR3 spans 16 amino acids. V shed 6 bases, J shed 3 bases, and the junction held 8 bases outside the gene matches. The germline gives CDR1 MNHEY, CDR2 SMNVEV (reference sequence). CDR3 coding DNA: TGTGCCAGCAGCCGTTCGACAGGGGGGGACACCGGGGAGCTGTTTTTT. This gives the protein CASSRSTGGDTGELFF.

This chain uses TRBV19 with TRBJ1-1, with D unresolved. This CDR3 is built from 14 residues. Trimming shortened V by 6 bases and J by 1 base, and 12 bases separated the two germline ends. The germline gives CDR1 LNHDA, CDR2 SQIVND (reference sequence). The CDR3: CASSSAWRNTEAFF. As DNA, the CDR3 is TGTGCCAGTAGCTCGGCGTGGAGGAACACTGAAGCTTTCTTT.

The chain uses TRBV7-2 and TRBJ2-1; D remains ambiguous. CDR1 and CDR2 (germline): SGHTA, FQGNSA. The V end was cut by 8 bases, the J end by 8 bases, with 13 bases between. The CDR3 totals 12 residues. In nucleotides, the CDR3 is TGTGCCAGCGCCGCCCCTCCCCATGAGCAGTTCTTC. It specifies CASAAPPHEQFF.

As DNA, the CDR3 is TGTGCCAGCAGCTCGTCGAGCGGGGGAGAGACCCAGTACTTC. It codes for CASSSSSGGETQYF. The rearrangement joins TRBV7-2 to TRBJ2-5; 8 positions match TRBD2. CDR1 is SGHTA and CDR2 is FQGNSA in the germline V gene. The junction had 5 bases not matched to a gene; V was cut back by 4 bases and J by 4 bases. CDR3 length equals 14 residues.

The CDR3 DNA sequence: TGTGCCAGCAGTGAAAGGCCAGGTTGGGCTAATGAAAAACTGTTTTTT. Translation: CASSERPGWANEKLFF. J is TRBJ1-4 and V is TRBV2; D unresolved. This CDR3 is built from 16 residues. Looked up from germline, CDR1 is SNHLY and CDR2 is FYNNEI. Trimming removed 2 bases at V and 3 bases at J, with 13 bases between. Full variable domain (remainder filled in from reference TRBV2 and TRBJ1-4): EPEVTQTPSHQVTQMGQEVILRCVPISNHLYFYWYRQILGQKVEFLVSFYNNEISEKSEIFDDQFSVERPDGSNFTLKIRSTKLEDSAMYFCASSERPGWANEKLFFGSGTQLSVL.

CDR3 nucleotides: TGCGCCAGCAGCCATAACAAAGGCAGACTAGCGGACACAGATACGCAGTATTTT. Residues: CASSHNKGRLADTDTQYF. The chain joins TRBV4-1 to TRBJ2-3; 9 bases fit TRBD2. V trimming: 3 bases; J trimming: 2 bases; junction bases outside the gene matches: 12. The CDR3 extends over 18 amino acids. Germline assignment: CDR1 MGHRA and CDR2 YSYEKL.

The J gene is TRBJ2-2, the V gene TRBV6-6; D might be TRBD2 (5 bases). The germline V and J ends were trimmed by 5 bases and 0 bases, with 13 bases remaining between them. The CDR3 is made up of 16 amino acids. From germline, CDR1 is MNHNY and CDR2 SVGAGI (reference sequence). The CDR3 is CASSPLWRSNTGELFF. DNA for the CDR3: TGTGCCAGCAGTCCCCTGTGGAGGTCGAACACCGGGGAGCTGTTTTTT.

A few counts support this clone. The chain links TRBV7-6 to TRBJ1-1; tentatively, D is TRBD1 (5 bases). CDR1 is SGHVS and CDR2 is FNYEAQ in the germline V gene. V shed 5 bases and J shed 2 bases, with 12 bases lying between them. CDR3 length equals 14 residues. This CDR3 reads CASSQPGGNTEAFF. CDR3 in DNA: TGTGCCAGCAGCCAACCTGGGGGAAACACTGAAGCTTTCTTT.

This clone has a handful of counts. The chain has TRBV9 and TRBJ1-1; 7 bases fit TRBD1. The germline gives CDR1 SGDLS, CDR2 YYNGEE. Trimming at V came to 2 bases and at J to 5 bases, leaving 3 bases not matched to a gene. The CDR3 loop spans 13 amino acids. The CDR3 DNA sequence: TGTGCCAGCAGCGTCGCGACAGGGACTGAAGCTTTCTTT. Its protein is CASSVATGTEAFF. The variable domain in full, completed from reference TRBV9 and TRBJ1-1, reads DSGVTQTPKHLITATGQRVTLRCSPRSGDLSVYWYQQSLDQGLQFLIQYYNGEERAKGNILERFSAQQFPDLHSELNLSSLELGDSALYFCASSVATGTEAFFGQGTRLTVV.

In this sample, this clone turned up a few times. V is TRBV5-1 and J is TRBJ1-6; the match to TRBD1 covers 7 bases. The trim removed 3 bases at V and 7 bases at J, leaving 7 bases unmatched. There are 15 residues in the CDR3. CDR1 is SGHRS, CDR2 YFSETQ, per germline. The CDR3 reads CASSSIGTVNSPLHF. The DNA of the CDR3 is TGCGCCAGCAGCTCTATAGGGACAGTAAATTCACCCCTCCACTTT.